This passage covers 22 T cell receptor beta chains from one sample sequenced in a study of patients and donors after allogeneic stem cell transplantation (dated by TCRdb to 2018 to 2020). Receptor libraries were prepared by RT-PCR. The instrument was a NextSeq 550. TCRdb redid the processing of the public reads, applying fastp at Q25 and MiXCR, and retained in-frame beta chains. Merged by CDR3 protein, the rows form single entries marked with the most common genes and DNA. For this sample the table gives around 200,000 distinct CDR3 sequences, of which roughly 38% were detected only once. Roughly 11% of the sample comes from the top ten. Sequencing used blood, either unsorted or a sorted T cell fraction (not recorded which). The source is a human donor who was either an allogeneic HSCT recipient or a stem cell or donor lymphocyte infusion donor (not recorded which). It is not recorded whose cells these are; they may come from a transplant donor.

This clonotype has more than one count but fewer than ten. CDR3 loop: CATSRGSDTEAFF. The CDR3 bases are TGTGCCACCAGCAGGGGGTCGGACACTGAAGCTTTCTTT. The chain links TRBV15 to TRBJ1-1; D uncertain. The CDR3 is made up of 13 amino acids. Germline CDR1 reads LNHNV; CDR2 reads YYDKDF (reference sequence). Deletions cut 3 bases from V and 3 bases from J, with 8 bases between.

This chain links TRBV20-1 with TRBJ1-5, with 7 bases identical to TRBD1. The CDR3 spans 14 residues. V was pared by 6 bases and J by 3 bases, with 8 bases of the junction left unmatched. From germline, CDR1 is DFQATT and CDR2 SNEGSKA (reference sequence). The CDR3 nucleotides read TGCAGTGCCTCAACCGGGACAGTCAATCAGCCCCAGCATTTT. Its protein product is CSASTGTVNQPQHF.

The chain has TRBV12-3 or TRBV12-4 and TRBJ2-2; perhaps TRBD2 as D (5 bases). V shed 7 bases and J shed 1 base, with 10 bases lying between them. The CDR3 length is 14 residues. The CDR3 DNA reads TGTGCCAGCACTCCGGAGGTGAACACCGGGGAGCTGTTTTTT. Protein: CASTPEVNTGELFF.

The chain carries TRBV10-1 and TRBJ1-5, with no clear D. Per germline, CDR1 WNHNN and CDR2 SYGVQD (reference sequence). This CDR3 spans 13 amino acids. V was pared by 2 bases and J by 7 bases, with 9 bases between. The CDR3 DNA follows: TGCGCCAGCAGTGAGGGCAGAGCCCAGCCCCAGCATTTT. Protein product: CASSEGRAQPQHF.

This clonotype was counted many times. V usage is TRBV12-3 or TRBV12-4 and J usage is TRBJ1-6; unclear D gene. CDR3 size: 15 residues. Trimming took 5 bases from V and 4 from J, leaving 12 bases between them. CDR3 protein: CASSTATDYNSPLHF. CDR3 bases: TGTGCCAGCAGTACCGCGACGGATTATAATTCACCCCTCCACTTT.

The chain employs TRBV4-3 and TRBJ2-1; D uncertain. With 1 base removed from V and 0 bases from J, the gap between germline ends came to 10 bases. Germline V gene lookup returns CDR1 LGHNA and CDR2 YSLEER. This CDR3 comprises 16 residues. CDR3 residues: CASSQVVDISYNEQFF. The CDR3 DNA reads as TGCGCCAGCAGCCAAGTTGTGGATATCTCCTACAATGAGCAGTTCTTC.

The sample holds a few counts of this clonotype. The CDR3 sequence is CASSLLSSGNGYTF. The CDR3 DNA follows: TGTGCCAGCAGCCTCCTTTCCTCGGGAAATGGCTACACCTTC. The chain recombines TRBV3-1 with TRBJ1-2; D unresolved. The CDR3 covers 14 residues. V lost 4 bases and J 6 bases, leaving 15 bases between the germline ends. CDR1 and CDR2 from the germline V gene are LGHDT and YNNKEL (reference sequence).

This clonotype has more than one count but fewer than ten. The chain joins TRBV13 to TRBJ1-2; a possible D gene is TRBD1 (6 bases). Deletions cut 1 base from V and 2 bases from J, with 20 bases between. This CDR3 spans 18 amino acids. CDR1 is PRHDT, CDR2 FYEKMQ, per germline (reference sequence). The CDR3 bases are TGTGCCAGCAGCTTAGCAATTTCCTCGCAGGGGCTCAACTATGGCTACACCTTC. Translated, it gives CASSLAISSQGLNYGYTF.

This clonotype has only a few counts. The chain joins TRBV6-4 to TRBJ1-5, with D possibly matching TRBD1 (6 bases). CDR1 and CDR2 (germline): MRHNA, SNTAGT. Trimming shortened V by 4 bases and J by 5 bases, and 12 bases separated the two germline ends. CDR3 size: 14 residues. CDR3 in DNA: TGTGCCAGCAGTGCCACAGGGTTCGATCAGCCCCAGCATTTT. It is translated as CASSATGFDQPQHF.

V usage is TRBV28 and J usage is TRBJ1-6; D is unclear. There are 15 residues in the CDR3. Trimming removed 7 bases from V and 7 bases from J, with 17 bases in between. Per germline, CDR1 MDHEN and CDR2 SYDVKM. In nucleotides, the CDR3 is TGTGCCAGCACAATAATAAGGGTTGGAAATTCACCCCTCCACTTT. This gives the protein CASTIIRVGNSPLHF.

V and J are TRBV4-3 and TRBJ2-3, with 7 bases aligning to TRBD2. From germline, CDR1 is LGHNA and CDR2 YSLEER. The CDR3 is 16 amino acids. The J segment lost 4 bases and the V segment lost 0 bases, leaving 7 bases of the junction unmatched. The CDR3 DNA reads TGCGCCAGCAGCCAAGATCCAGCGGGGAGGTCAGATACGCAGTATTTT. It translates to CASSQDPAGRSDTQYF.

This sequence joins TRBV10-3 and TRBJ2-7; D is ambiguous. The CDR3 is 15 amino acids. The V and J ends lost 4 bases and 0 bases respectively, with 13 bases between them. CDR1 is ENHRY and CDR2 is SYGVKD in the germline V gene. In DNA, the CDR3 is TGTGCCATCAGTGGGACCGGATCCGTCTCCTACGAGCAGTACTTC. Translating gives CAISGTGSVSYEQYF.

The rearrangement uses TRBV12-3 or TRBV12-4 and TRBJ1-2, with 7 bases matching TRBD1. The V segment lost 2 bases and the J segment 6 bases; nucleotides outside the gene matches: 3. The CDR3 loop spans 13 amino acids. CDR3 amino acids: CASSLRDRDGYTF. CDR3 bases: TGTGCCAGCAGTTTACGCGACAGGGATGGCTACACCTTC.

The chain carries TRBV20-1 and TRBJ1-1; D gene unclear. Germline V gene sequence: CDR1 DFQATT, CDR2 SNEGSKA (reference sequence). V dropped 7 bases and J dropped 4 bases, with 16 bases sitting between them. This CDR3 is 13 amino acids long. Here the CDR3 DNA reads TGCAGTGTCAAAGAAGGCACGGTCACTGAAGCTTTCTTT. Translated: CSVKEGTVTEAFF.

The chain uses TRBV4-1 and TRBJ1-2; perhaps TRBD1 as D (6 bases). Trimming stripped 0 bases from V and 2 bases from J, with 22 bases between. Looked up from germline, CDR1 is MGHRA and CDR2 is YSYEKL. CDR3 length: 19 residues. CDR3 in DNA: TGCGCCAGCAGCCAAGAAGGTCAGATTGGGCGGGGGCTAAACTATGGCTACACCTTC. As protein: CASSQEGQIGRGLNYGYTF.

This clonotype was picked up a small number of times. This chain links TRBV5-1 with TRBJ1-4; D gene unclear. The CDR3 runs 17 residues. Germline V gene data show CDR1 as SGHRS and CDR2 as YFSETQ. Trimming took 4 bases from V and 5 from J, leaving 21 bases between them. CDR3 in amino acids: CASSLIFLRERNEKLFF. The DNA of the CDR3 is TGCGCCAGCAGCCTAATTTTTCTACGGGAACGGAATGAAAAACTGTTTTTT.

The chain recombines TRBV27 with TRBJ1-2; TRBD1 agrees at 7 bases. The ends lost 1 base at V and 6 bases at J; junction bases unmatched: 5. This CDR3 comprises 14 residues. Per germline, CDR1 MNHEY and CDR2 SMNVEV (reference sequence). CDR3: CASSLLAGGNGYTF. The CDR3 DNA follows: TGTGCCAGCAGTTTATTAGCAGGGGGGAATGGCTACACCTTC.

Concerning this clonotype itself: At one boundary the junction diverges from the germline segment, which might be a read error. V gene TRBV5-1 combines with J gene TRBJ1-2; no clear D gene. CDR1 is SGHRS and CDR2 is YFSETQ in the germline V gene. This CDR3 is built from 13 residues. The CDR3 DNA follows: TGTGCCAGCAGTTTAGTAAGGGACTATGGCTACACCTTC. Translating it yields CASSLVRDYGYTF.

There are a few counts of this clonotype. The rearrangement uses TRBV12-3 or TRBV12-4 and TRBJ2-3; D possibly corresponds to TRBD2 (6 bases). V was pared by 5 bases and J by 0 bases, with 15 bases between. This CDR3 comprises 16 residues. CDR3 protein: CASSPMGRESTDTQYF. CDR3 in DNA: TGTGCCAGCAGTCCCATGGGGCGGGAAAGCACAGATACGCAGTATTTT.

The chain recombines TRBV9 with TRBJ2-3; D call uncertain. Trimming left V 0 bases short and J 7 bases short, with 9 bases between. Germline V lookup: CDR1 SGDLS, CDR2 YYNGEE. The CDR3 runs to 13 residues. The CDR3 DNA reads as TGTGCCAGCAGCGTAGATTCCCGAAATACGCAGTATTTT. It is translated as CASSVDSRNTQYF.

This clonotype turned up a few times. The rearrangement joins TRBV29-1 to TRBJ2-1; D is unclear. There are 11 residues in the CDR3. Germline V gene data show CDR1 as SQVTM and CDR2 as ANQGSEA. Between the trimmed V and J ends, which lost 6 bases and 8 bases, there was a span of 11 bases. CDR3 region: CSVSQLDEQFF. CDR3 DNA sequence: TGCAGCGTCTCCCAACTGGATGAGCAGTTCTTC.

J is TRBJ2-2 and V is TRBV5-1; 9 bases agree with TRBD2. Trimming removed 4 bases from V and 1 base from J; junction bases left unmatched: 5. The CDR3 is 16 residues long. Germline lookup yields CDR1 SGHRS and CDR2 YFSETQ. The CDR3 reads CASSQTSGWNTGELFF. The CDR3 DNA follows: TGCGCCAGCAGCCAGACTAGCGGATGGAACACCGGGGAGCTGTTTTTT.